This is a list of T cell receptor beta chains from one sample in a study of T cells in localized non-small cell lung cancer. TCRdb keeps only in-frame clones here, not all; method: immunoSEQ multiplex PCR. This table holds approximately 65,000 clones, 81% found once. The sample was PBMCs, taken before any cancer treatment. Receptors originate from a man aged 35-75 years with stage II lung adenocarcinoma. Both conserved end residues are part of each CDR3. A D gene is named only where the DNA matches it firmly. Expanded clones are given a class, and other clones once, few, many or no size at all.

V	J	D	size	CDR3	DNA
TRBV18	TRBJ2-2	.	.	CASSPMTGELFF	TGTGCCAGCTCACCTATGACCGGGGAGCTGTTTTTT
TRBV7-2	TRBJ2-5	TRBD2	.	CASSLVSGSRETQYF	TGTGCCAGCAGCTTAGTCAGCGGGAGTCGGGAGACCCAGTACTTC
TRBV11-3	TRBJ1-1	.	.	CASSYSGTPGRNTEAFF	TGTGCCAGCAGCTATTCGGGGACCCCAGGGAGGAACACTGAAGCTTTCTTT
TRBV28	TRBJ2-2	.	.	CASSLQGGTGELFF	TGTGCCAGCAGTTTACAGGGCGGAACCGGGGAGCTGTTTTTT
TRBV6-5	TRBJ1-1	.	.	CASSYKPQTEAFF	TGTGCCAGCAGTTACAAACCCCAGACTGAAGCTTTCTTT
TRBV7-2	TRBJ2-1	.	.	CASSLAVTLAEQFF	TGTGCCAGCAGCTTAGCCGTAACCTTAGCGGAGCAGTTCTTC
TRBV5-1	TRBJ2-3	.	.	CASSDLAISTDTQYF	TGCGCCAGCAGCGACCTGGCCATCAGCACAGATACGCAGTATTTT
TRBV30	TRBJ1-2	.	.	CAWMGWLGYTF	TGTGCCTGGATGGGCTGGCTAGGCTACACCTTC
TRBV11-2	TRBJ2-7	.	.	CASSLDTSYEQYF	TGTGCCAGCAGCTTAGACACTAGCTACGAGCAGTACTTC
TRBV6-1	TRBJ2-1	.	.	CASSEFAAETEQFF	TGTGCCAGCAGTGAATTTGCGGCCGAAACTGAGCAGTTCTTC
TRBV6-5	TRBJ1-1	.	once	CASSQRQLNTEAFF	TGTGCCAGCAGCCAGAGACAGTTGAACACTGAAGCTTTCTTT
TRBV7-2	TRBJ1-5	.	.	CASSPRGGNQPQHF	TGTGCCAGCAGCCCTCGGGGAGGAAATCAGCCCCAGCATTTT
TRBV29-1	TRBJ2-3	TRBD2	.	CSVRRGSTDTQYF	TGCAGCGTAAGGCGGGGGAGCACAGATACGCAGTATTTT